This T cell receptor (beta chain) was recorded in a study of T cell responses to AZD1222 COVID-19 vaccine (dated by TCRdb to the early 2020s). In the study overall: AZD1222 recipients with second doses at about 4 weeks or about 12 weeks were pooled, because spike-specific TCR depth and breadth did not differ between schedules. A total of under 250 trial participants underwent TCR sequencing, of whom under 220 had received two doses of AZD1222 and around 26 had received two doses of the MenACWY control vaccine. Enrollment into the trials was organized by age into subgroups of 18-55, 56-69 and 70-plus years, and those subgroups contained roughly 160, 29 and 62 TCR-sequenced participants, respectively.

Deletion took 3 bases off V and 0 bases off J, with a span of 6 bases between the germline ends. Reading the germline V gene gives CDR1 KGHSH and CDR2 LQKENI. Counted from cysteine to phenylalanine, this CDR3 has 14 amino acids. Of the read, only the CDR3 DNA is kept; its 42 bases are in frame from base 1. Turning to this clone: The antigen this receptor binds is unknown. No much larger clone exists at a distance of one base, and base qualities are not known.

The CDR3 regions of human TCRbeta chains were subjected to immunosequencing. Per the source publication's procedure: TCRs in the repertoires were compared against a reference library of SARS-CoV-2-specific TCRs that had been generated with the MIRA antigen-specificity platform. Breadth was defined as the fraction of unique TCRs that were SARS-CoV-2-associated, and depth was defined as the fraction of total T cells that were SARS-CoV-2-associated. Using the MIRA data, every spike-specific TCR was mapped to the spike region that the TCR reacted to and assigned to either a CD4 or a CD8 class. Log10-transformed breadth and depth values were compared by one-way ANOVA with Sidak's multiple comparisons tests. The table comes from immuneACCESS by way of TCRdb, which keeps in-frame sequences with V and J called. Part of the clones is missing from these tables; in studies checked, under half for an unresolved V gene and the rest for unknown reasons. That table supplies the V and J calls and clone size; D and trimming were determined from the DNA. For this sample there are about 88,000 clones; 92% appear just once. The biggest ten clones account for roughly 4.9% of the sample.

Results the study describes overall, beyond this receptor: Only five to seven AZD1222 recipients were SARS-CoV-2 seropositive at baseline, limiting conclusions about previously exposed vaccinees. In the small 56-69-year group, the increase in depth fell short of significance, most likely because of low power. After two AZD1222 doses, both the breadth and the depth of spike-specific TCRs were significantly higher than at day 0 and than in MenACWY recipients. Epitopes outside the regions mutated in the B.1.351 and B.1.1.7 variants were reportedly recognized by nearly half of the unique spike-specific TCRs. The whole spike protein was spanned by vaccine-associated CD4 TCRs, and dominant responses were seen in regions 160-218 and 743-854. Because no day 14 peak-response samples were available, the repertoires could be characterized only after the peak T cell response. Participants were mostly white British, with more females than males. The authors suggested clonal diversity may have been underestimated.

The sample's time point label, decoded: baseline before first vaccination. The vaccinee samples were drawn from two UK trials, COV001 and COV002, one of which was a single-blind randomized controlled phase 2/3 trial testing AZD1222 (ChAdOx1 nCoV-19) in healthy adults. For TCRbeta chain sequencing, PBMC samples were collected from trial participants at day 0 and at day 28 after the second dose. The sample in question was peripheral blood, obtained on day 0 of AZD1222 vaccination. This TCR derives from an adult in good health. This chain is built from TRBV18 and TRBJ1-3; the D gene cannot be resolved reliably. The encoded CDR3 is CASSPDVSGNTIYF. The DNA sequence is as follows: TGTGCCAGCTCACCCGACGTCTCTGGAAACACCATATATTTT.